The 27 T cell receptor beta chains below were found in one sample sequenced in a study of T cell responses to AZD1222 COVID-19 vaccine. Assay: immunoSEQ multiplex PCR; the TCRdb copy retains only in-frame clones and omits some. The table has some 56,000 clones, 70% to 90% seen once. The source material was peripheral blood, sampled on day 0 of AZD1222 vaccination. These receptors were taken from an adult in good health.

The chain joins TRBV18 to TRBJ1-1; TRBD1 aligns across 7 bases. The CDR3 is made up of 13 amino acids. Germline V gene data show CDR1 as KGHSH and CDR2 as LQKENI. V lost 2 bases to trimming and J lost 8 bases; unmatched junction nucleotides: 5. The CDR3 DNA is TGTGCCAGCTCACCAGCGGGGGACAGAGAAGCTTTCTTT. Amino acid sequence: CASSPAGDREAFF.

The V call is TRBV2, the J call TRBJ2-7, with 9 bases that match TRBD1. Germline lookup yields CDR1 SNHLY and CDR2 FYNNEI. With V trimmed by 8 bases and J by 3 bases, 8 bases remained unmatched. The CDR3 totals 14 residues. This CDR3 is CASHQGQGFYEQYF. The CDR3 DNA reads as TGTGCCAGCCACCAGGGACAGGGATTCTACGAGCAGTACTTC. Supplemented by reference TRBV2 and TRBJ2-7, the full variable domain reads EPEVTQTPSHQVTQMGQEVILRCVPISNHLYFYWYRQILGQKVEFLVSFYNNEISEKSEIFDDQFSVERPDGSNFTLKIRSTKLEDSAMYFCASHQGQGFYEQYFGPGTRLTVT.

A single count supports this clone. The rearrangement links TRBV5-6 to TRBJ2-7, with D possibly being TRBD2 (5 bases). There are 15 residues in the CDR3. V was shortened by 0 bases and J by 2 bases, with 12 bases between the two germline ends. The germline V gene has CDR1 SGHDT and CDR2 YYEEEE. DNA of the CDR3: TGTGCCAGCAGCTTGGGAGGGTTTCCCCCCTACGAGCAGTACTTC. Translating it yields CASSLGGFPPYEQYF.

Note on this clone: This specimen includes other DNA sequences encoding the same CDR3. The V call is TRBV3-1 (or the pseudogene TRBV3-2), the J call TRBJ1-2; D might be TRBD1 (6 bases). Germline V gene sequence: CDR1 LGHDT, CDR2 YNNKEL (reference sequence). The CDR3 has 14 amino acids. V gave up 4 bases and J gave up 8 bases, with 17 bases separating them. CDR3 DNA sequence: TGTGCCAGCAGCCTCGGGAGGGGGGACGCAGGCTACACCTTC. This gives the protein CASSLGRGDAGYTF.

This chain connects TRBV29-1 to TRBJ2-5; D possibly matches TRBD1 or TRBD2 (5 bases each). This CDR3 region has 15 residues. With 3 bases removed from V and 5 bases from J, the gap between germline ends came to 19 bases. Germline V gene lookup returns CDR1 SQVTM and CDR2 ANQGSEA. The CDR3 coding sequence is TGCAGCGTTGAGGGGAGCCTCAGGGTTGGGGAGACCCAGTACTTC. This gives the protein CSVEGSLRVGETQYF. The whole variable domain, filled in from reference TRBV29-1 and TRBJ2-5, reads SAVISQKPSRDICQRGTSLTIQCQVDSQVTMMFWYRQQPGQSLTLIATANQGSEATYESGFVIDKFPISRPNLTFSTLTVSNMSPEDSSIYLCSVEGSLRVGETQYFGPGTRLLVL.

CDR3: CASRRDRAPYEQYF. For the CDR3, the DNA is TGTGCCAGCAGACGGGACAGGGCACCCTACGAGCAGTACTTC. The rearrangement links TRBV28 to TRBJ2-7; 9 bases agree with TRBD1. The CDR3 covers 14 residues. The trim removed 6 bases at V and 2 bases at J, leaving 5 bases unmatched. CDR1 is MDHEN and CDR2 is SYDVKM in the germline V gene.

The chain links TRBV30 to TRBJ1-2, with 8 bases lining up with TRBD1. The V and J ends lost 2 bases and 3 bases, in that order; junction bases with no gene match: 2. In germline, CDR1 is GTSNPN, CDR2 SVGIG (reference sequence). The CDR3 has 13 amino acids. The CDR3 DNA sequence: TGTGCCTGGAGTCCGGACAGGGACTATGGCTACACCTTC. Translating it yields CAWSPDRDYGYTF.

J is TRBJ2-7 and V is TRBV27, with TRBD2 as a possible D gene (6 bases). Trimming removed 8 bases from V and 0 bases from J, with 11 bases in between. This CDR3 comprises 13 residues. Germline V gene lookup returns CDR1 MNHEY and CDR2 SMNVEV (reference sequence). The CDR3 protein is CASGGTVSYEQYF. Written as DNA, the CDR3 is TGTGCCAGCGGGGGGACGGTCTCCTACGAGCAGTACTTC.

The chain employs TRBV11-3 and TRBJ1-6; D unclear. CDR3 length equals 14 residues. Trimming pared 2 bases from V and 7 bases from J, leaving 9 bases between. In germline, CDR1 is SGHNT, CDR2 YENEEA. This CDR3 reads CASSLHGVNSPLHF. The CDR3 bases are TGTGCCAGCAGCTTACATGGGGTAAATTCACCCCTCCACTTT.

In nucleotides, the CDR3 is TGTGCCAGCAGCCATCTAGGGGGAACTGGCTACACCTTC. It specifies CASSHLGGTGYTF. The genes are TRBV5-4 and TRBJ1-2; a possible D gene is TRBD1 (6 bases). CDR3 length: 13 amino acids. Trimming removed 4 bases at V and 7 bases at J, with 14 bases between. CDR1 and CDR2 from the germline V gene are SGHNT and YYREEE (reference sequence).

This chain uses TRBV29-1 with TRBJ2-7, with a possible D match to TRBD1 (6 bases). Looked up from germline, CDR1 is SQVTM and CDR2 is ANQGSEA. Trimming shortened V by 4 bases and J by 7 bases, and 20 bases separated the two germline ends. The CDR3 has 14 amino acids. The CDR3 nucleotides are TGCAGCGTTGTAACAGGGCTTTTGACGGGGGAGCAGTACTTC. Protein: CSVVTGLLTGEQYF.

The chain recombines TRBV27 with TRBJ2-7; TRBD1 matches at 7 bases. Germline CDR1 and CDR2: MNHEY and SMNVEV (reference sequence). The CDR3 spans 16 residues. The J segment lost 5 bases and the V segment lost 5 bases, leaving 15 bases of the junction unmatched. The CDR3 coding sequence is TGTGCCAGCAGTCCAAGGACAGGTCTATTTCTCAACGAGCAGTACTTC. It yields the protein CASSPRTGLFLNEQYF.

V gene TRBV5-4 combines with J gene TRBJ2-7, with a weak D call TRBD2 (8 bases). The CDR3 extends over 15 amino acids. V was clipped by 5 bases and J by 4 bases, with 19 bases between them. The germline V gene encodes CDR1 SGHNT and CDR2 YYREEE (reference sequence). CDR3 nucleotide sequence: TGTGCCAGCAGTTACAACAGGGGACTAGATTACGAGCAGTACTTC. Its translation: CASSYNRGLDYEQYF.

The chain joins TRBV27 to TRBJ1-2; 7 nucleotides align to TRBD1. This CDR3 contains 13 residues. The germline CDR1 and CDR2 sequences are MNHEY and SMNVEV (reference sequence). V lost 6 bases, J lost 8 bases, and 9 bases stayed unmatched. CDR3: CASRAGGDRGYTF. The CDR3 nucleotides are TGTGCCAGCAGAGCAGGGGGAGATCGAGGCTACACCTTC.

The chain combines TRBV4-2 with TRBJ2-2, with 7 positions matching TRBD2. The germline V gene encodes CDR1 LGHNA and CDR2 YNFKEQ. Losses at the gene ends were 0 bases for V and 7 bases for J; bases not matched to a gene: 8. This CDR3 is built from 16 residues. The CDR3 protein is CASSQEGEGVIGELFF. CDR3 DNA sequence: TGTGCCAGCAGCCAAGAAGGGGAGGGAGTAATCGGGGAGCTGTTTTTT.

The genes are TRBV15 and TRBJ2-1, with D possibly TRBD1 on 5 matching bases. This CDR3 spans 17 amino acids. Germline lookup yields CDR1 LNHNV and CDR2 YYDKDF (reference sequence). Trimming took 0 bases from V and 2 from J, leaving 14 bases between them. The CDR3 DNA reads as TGTGCCACCAGCAGAGATTTGGGGCGGACCCCCTACAATGAGCAGTTCTTC. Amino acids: CATSRDLGRTPYNEQFF.

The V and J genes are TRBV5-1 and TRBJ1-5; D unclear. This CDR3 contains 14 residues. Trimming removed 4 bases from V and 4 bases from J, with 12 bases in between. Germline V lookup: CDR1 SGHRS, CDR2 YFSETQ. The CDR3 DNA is TGCGCCAGCAGCCCGGGGAACACAAATCAGCCCCAGCATTTT. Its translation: CASSPGNTNQPQHF.

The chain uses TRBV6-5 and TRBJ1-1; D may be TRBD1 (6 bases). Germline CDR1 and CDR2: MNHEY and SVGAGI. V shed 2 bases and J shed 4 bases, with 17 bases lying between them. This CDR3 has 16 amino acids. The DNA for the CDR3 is TGTGCCAGCAGTTACGGTGGACAGCTCGAAGGCACTGAAGCTTTCTTT. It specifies CASSYGGQLEGTEAFF.

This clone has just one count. CDR3 nucleotides: TGTGCCAGCAACCAGAACAGGGGGACTAACTATGGCTACACCTTC. It translates to CASNQNRGTNYGYTF. J is TRBJ1-2 and V is TRBV6-5, with 8 bases matching TRBD1. This CDR3 is 15 amino acids long. Germline lookup yields CDR1 MNHEY and CDR2 SVGAGI. The V and J ends lost 7 bases and 0 bases, in that order; junction bases with no gene match: 7.

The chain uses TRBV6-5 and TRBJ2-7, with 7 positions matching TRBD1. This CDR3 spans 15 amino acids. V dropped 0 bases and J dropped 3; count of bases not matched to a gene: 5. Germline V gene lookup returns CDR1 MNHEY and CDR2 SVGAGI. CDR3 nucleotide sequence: TGTGCCAGCAGTTACTCGGGCAGGGGGAACTACGAGCAGTACTTC. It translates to CASSYSGRGNYEQYF.

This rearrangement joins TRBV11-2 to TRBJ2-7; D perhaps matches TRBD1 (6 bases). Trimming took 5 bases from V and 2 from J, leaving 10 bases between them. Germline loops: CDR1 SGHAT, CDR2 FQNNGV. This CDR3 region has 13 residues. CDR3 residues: CASSPGQTYEQYF. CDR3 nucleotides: TGTGCCAGCAGCCCGGGACAAACCTACGAGCAGTACTTC.

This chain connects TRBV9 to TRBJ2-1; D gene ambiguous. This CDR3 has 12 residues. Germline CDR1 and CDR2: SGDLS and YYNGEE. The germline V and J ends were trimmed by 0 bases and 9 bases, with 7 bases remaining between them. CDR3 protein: CASSVDVGEQFF. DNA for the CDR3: TGTGCCAGCAGCGTAGACGTCGGTGAGCAGTTCTTC.

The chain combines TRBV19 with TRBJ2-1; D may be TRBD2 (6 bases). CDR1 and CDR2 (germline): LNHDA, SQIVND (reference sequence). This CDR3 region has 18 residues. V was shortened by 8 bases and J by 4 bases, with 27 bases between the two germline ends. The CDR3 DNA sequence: TGTGCCAGTGGCTCGGGAGCGGGCCGAGCCTCTACTTACAATGAGCAGTTCTTC. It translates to CASGSGAGRASTYNEQFF.

The CDR3 reads CASGGTGGGTDTQYF. In DNA form, the CDR3 reads TGTGCCAGCGGCGGGACAGGGGGCGGAACAGATACGCAGTATTTT. The genes are TRBV27 and TRBJ2-3, with 12 bases that match TRBD1. The CDR3 is 15 amino acids. Looked up from germline, CDR1 is MNHEY and CDR2 is SMNVEV (reference sequence). Losses at the gene ends were 8 bases for V and 3 bases for J; bases not matched to a gene: 6.

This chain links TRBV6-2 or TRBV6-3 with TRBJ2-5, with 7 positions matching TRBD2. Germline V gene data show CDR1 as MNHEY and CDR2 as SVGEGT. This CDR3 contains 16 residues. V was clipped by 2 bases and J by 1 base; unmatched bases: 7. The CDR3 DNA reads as TGTGCCAGCAGTTACGCGAACGGGGGGACCCAAGAGACCCAGTACTTC. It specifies CASSYANGGTQETQYF.

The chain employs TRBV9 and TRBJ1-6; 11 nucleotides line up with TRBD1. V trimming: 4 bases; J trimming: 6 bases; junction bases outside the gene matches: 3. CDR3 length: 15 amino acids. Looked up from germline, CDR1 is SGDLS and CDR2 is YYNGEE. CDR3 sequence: CASSPDRGRNSPLHF. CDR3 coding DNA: TGTGCCAGCAGCCCGGACAGGGGGCGTAATTCACCCCTCCACTTT. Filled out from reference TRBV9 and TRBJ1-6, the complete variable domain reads DSGVTQTPKHLITATGQRVTLRCSPRSGDLSVYWYQQSLDQGLQFLIQYYNGEERAKGNILERFSAQQFPDLHSELNLSSLELGDSALYFCASSPDRGRNSPLHFGNGTRLTVT.

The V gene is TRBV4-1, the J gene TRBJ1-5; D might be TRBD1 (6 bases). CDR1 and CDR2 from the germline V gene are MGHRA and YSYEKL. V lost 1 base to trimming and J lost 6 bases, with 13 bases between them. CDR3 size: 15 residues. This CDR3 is CASSQAAGEVQPQHF. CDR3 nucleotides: TGCGCCAGCAGCCAAGCCGCAGGGGAGGTTCAGCCCCAGCATTTT.